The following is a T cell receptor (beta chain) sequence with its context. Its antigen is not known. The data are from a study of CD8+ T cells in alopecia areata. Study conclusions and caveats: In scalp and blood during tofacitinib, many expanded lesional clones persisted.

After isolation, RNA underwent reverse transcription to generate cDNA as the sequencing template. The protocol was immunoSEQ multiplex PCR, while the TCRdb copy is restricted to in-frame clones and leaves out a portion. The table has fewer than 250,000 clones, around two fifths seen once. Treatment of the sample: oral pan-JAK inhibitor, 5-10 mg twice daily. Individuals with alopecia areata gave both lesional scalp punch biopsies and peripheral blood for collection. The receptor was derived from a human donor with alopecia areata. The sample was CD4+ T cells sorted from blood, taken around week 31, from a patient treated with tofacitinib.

The DNA for the CDR3 is TGTGCCAGCAGTTTATCAGGCAAGTCCTACGAGCAGTACTTC. Translating it yields CASSLSGKSYEQYF. This sequence joins TRBV27 and TRBJ2-7; D call uncertain. Trimming cost V 0 bases and J 1 base, with 7 bases left between them. There are 14 residues in the CDR3. Germline CDR1 and CDR2: MNHEY and SMNVEV (reference sequence).